The 24 T cell receptor beta chains reported below all come from one sample, sequenced in a study of CD8 T cells in ankylosing spondylitis. MiXCR, applied by TCRdb to the 5' RACE reads, yields one record per CDR3 protein. This table has about 24,000 distinct CDR3 sequences, 13% appearing once. Source material: blood. Receptors originate from a male donor with ankylosing spondylitis or in good health (not recorded which).

There are many counts of this clonotype. The chain combines TRBV5-1 with TRBJ2-5; D tentatively reads TRBD1 or TRBD2 (5 bases each). The CDR3 length is 15 residues. Trimming pared 0 bases from V and 4 bases from J, leaving 13 bases between. Germline V lookup: CDR1 SGHRS, CDR2 YFSETQ. CDR3 region: CASSLAWGFGETQYF. CDR3 nucleotides: TGCGCCAGCAGCTTGGCCTGGGGGTTCGGAGAGACCCAGTACTTC. Full variable domain (rest looked up from reference TRBV5-1 and TRBJ2-5): KAGVTQTPRYLIKTRGQQVTLSCSPISGHRSVSWYQQTPGQGLQFLFEYFSETQRNKGNFPGRFSGRQFSNSRSEMNVSTLELGDSALYLCASSLAWGFGETQYFGPGTRLLVL.

V is TRBV23-1 and J is TRBJ2-7, with TRBD1 matching over 8 bases. TRBV23-1 is assigned to the ORF class and has an uncertain function. The CDR3 is made up of 15 amino acids. V dropped 8 bases and J dropped 1; count of bases not matched to a gene: 10. The CDR3 nucleotides are TGCGCCAGCGTCTCACCGGGACAGGCTTCCTACGAGCAGTACTTC. This translates into CASVSPGQASYEQYF.

This clonotype was seen more than once but under ten times. This chain joins TRBV9 and TRBJ2-3; D not certain. CDR3 size: 14 residues. Germline V gives CDR1 SGDLS, CDR2 YYNGEE. Deletions cut 1 base from V and 6 bases from J, with 12 bases between. The CDR3 sequence: CASSVSGYGDTQYF. The CDR3 nucleotides read TGTGCCAGCAGCGTAAGTGGATATGGGGATACGCAGTATTTT.

This clonotype was counted many times. The V call is TRBV29-1, the J call TRBJ2-1, with D maybe TRBD1 (6 bases). This CDR3 is built from 14 residues. Trimming took 7 bases from V and 5 from J, leaving 18 bases between them. The V gene's germline CDR1 is SQVTM and CDR2 ANQGSEA. CDR3 residues: CSAGQGTVDNEQFF. The CDR3 DNA reads TGCAGCGCAGGCCAGGGGACGGTGGACAATGAGCAGTTCTTC.

This clonotype was picked up a small number of times. The chain combines TRBV7-6 with TRBJ2-5; TRBD2 is a possible D gene (6 bases). V lost 5 bases and J lost 2, with 12 bases in between. CDR3 size: 14 residues. CDR1 is SGHVS, CDR2 FNYEAQ, per germline. The CDR3 is CASSPGDFQETQYF. The CDR3 nucleotides are TGTGCCAGCAGCCCGGGGGACTTTCAAGAGACCCAGTACTTC.

This clonotype was detected ten times or more. The V call is TRBV20-1, the J call TRBJ2-2; 9 bases align to TRBD1. The ends lost 1 base at V and 5 bases at J; junction bases unmatched: 8. This CDR3 has 16 residues. CDR1 DFQATT and CDR2 SNEGSKA come from the germline V gene (reference sequence). Here the CDR3 reads CSARAPGTGSTGELFF. CDR3 sequence (DNA): TGCAGTGCTAGAGCCCCCGGGACAGGGTCTACCGGGGAGCTGTTTTTT.

The V and J genes are TRBV27 and TRBJ2-1; 8 nucleotides match TRBD2. CDR3 length: 14 amino acids. Germline CDR1 reads MNHEY; CDR2 reads SMNVEV (reference sequence). J gave up 8 bases and V 7 bases, and 10 bases lay outside the gene matches. In DNA, the CDR3 is TGTGCCAGCATGGGAACTAGCGGAGTCCATGAGCAGTTCTTC. Translation: CASMGTSGVHEQFF.

This clonotype was seen at least ten times. The chain employs TRBV7-9 and TRBJ1-1; tentatively, D is TRBD1 (5 bases). V dropped 7 bases and J dropped 0 bases, with 9 bases sitting between them. The CDR3 has 13 residues. CDR1 SEHNR and CDR2 FQNEAQ come from the germline V gene (reference sequence). The CDR3 spells CASTTTVNTEAFF. The CDR3 DNA reads TGTGCCAGCACCACGACAGTGAACACTGAAGCTTTCTTT.

In this sample, this clonotype turned up many times. The chain links TRBV9 to TRBJ2-1, with 8 bases lining up with TRBD2. With 1 base clipped from V and 9 bases from J, the junction kept 6 bases outside the gene matches. Germline CDR1 SGDLS, CDR2 YYNGEE. This CDR3 has 14 residues. The CDR3 loop is CASSVSGGEGEQFF. The CDR3 DNA reads TGTGCCAGCAGCGTATCGGGGGGGGAGGGTGAGCAGTTCTTC.

This clonotype was counted between two and nine times. The chain has TRBV21-1 and TRBJ2-3; the table's D call TRBD1 went unverified against the DNA. TRBV21-1 is a recognized pseudogene. The CDR3 contains 11 residues. The CDR3: CASSGADTQYF. The CDR3 bases are TGTGCCAGCAGCGGGGCGGATACGCAGTATTTT.

This clonotype came up many times. This sequence joins TRBV7-2 and TRBJ2-7; D remains ambiguous. V lost 3 bases to trimming and J lost 6 bases, with 15 bases between them. This CDR3 spans 14 amino acids. Per the germline V gene, CDR1 is SGHTA and CDR2 is FQGNSA. The CDR3 sequence: CASSLSENAVEQYF. CDR3 DNA: TGTGCCAGCAGCTTGAGCGAGAACGCCGTCGAGCAGTACTTC.

This clonotype was found many times. This sequence joins TRBV2 and TRBJ2-1, with 11 bases fitting TRBD2. The germline V gene has CDR1 SNHLY and CDR2 FYNNEI. This CDR3 contains 14 residues. With 10 bases clipped from V and 7 bases from J, the junction kept 9 bases outside the gene matches. The CDR3 bases are TGTGCCACACATGGGACTAGCGGTACGAATGAGCAGTTCTTC. It codes for CATHGTSGTNEQFF.

The J gene is TRBJ1-5, the V gene TRBV28, with D hard to call. This CDR3 is built from 13 residues. Trimming left V 6 bases short and J 8 bases short, with 14 bases between. CDR1 MDHEN and CDR2 SYDVKM come from the germline V gene. CDR3 sequence: CASSSAGGKPQHF. The CDR3 region has the DNA TGTGCCAGCAGCTCCGCGGGAGGGAAGCCCCAGCATTTT.

This clonotype was seen many times. This chain uses TRBV20-1 with TRBJ2-3; 14 nucleotides agree with TRBD2. V shed 6 bases, J shed 3 bases, and the junction held 11 bases outside the gene matches. CDR1 is DFQATT, CDR2 SNEGSKA, per germline (reference sequence). The length of the CDR3 is 17 residues. The CDR3 region has the DNA TGCAGTGCCAGACGAGGGACTAGCGGGGGATCAACAGATACGCAGTATTTT. This codes for CSARRGTSGGSTDTQYF.

The chain links TRBV14 to TRBJ2-5; 7 bases map to TRBD1. Trimming at V came to 4 bases and at J to 2 bases, leaving 7 bases not matched to a gene. The CDR3 is made up of 15 amino acids. The germline V gene has CDR1 SGHDN and CDR2 FVKESK. CDR3 in amino acids: CASSPIPGQQETQYF. The CDR3 coding sequence is TGTGCCAGCAGCCCCATACCGGGACAGCAAGAGACCCAGTACTTC.

The chain employs TRBV7-2 and TRBJ1-6; 10 positions agree with TRBD1. CDR1 SGHTA and CDR2 FQGNSA come from the germline V gene. With V trimmed by 5 bases and J by 4 bases, 5 bases remained unmatched. The CDR3 spans 16 residues. The CDR3 region is CASSPAGQGYNSPLHF. CDR3 bases: TGTGCCAGCAGCCCAGCGGGACAGGGGTATAATTCACCCCTCCACTTT.

This clonotype was counted at least ten times. The chain is built from TRBV7-9 and TRBJ1-6; D gene unclear. Germline lookup yields CDR1 SEHNR and CDR2 FQNEAQ (reference sequence). V gave up 5 bases and J gave up 6 bases, with 11 bases separating them. The CDR3 is 14 amino acids. CDR3 region: CASSHPDVNSPLHF. The CDR3 nucleotides are TGTGCCAGCAGCCACCCGGACGTTAATTCACCCCTCCACTTT. Based on the CDR3 plus reference TRBV7-9 and TRBJ1-6, the full variable domain is DTGVSQNPRHKITKRGQNVTFRCDPISEHNRLYWYRQTLGQGPEFLTYFQNEAQLEKSRLLSDRFSAERPKGSFSTLEIQRTEQGDSAMYLCASSHPDVNSPLHFGNGTRLTVT.

This clonotype was found a few times. This chain joins TRBV11-1 and TRBJ1-1, with 11 bases aligning to TRBD1. Losses at the gene ends were 3 bases for V and 1 base for J; bases not matched to a gene: 4. CDR1 and CDR2 from the germline V gene are SGHAT and FQDESV (reference sequence). The length of the CDR3 is 16 residues. The CDR3 is CASSLRTGGWNTEAFF. CDR3 DNA: TGTGCCAGCAGCTTGCGGACAGGGGGCTGGAACACTGAAGCTTTCTTT.

This clonotype was picked up a small number of times. V gene TRBV28 combines with J gene TRBJ2-1; 7 nucleotides match TRBD2. V lost 10 bases, J lost 0 bases, and 9 bases stayed unmatched. The CDR3 length is 15 residues. Germline V gene data show CDR1 as MDHEN and CDR2 as SYDVKM. In DNA form, the CDR3 reads TGTGCCATCGCCCCCCGCGGGAGCTCCTACAATGAGCAGTTCTTC. Translation gives CAIAPRGSSYNEQFF.

This clonotype appeared many times. The chain employs TRBV12-3 or TRBV12-4 and TRBJ2-2; D could derive from TRBD1 or TRBD2 (5 bases each). V was shortened by 7 bases and J by 4 bases, with 19 bases between the two germline ends. The CDR3 runs 16 residues. Here the CDR3 reads CASTRDGALGTGELFF. In nucleotides, the CDR3 is TGTGCCAGCACCAGGGACGGGGCGCTCGGCACCGGGGAGCTGTTTTTT.

The V call is TRBV9, the J call TRBJ1-5; D might be TRBD1 (5 bases). The CDR3 loop spans 13 amino acids. Trimming stripped 4 bases from V and 6 bases from J, with 11 bases between. Per the germline V gene, CDR1 is SGDLS and CDR2 is YYNGEE. DNA for the CDR3: TGTGCCAGCAGCCGGGGCGGGGGTCAGCCCCAGCATTTT. This sequence encodes CASSRGGGQPQHF.

This clonotype was seen repeatedly, ten times or more. The gene calls are TRBV28 and TRBJ1-5; 9 nucleotides agree with TRBD1. Germline V CDR1 and CDR2: MDHEN, SYDVKM. There are 16 residues in the CDR3. V dropped 3 bases and J dropped 7; count of bases not matched to a gene: 10. CDR3 nucleotide sequence: TGTGCCAGCAGTTTTTGGGGACAGGGAGTGGGCCAGCCCCAGCATTTT. Its protein product is CASSFWGQGVGQPQHF.

This clonotype was detected a few times. The V and J genes are TRBV4-1 and TRBJ2-1; the match to TRBD1 covers 8 bases. After removal of 4 bases from V and 5 bases from J, the junction contained 1 base not matched to a gene. The CDR3 is 13 residues long. Germline assignment: CDR1 MGHRA and CDR2 YSYEKL. CDR3 protein: CASSRTGNNEQFF. For the CDR3, the DNA is TGCGCCAGCAGCCGGACAGGGAACAATGAGCAGTTCTTC.

The table lists this clonotype with many counts. CDR3 nucleotides: TGCGCCAGCAGCCAAGATCTGGGCAGGGGCACTGAAGCTTTCTTT. It specifies CASSQDLGRGTEAFF. The chain has TRBV4-1 and TRBJ1-1; weak D call: TRBD1 (6 bases). This CDR3 contains 15 residues. Germline CDR1 is MGHRA and CDR2 is YSYEKL. Trimming pared 0 bases from V and 4 bases from J, leaving 12 bases between.